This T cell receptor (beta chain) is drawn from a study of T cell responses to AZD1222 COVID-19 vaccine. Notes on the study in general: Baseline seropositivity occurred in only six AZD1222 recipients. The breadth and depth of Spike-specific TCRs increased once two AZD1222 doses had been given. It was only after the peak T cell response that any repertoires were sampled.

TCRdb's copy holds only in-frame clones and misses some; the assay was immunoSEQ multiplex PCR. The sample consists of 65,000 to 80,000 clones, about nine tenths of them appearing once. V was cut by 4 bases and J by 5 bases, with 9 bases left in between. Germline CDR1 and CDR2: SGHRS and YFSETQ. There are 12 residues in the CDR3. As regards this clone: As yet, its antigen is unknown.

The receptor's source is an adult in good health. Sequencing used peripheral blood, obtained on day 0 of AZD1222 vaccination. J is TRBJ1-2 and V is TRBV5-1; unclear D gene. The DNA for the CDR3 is TGCGCCAGCAGCCCGGTGGATTATGGCTACACCTTC. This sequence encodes CASSPVDYGYTF.